The 3 T cell receptor beta chains in this list originate from one sample, sequenced in a study of blood T cells in healthy people across ages. For the second PCR, which ran for about 6 to 12 cycles, a sample-barcoded 5' primer and a J-beta primer mix were used. Via MiXCR, TCRdb re-called the 5' RACE reads, giving one row per CDR3 protein. The sample includes about 930,000 distinct CDR3 sequences, around 29% of them seen just once. This same sample was also part of a study on T cells of mothers and their children.

Source material: blood. The receptor source for this set is a middle-aged woman in good health.

The chain employs TRBV7-2 and TRBJ1-1, with D unclear. Germline assignment: CDR1 SGHTA and CDR2 FQGNSA. The V and J ends lost 11 bases and 1 base respectively, with 14 bases between them. This CDR3 spans 13 amino acids. The CDR3 protein is CAGNIAKNTEAFF. CDR3 bases: TGTGCCGGCAATATCGCCAAGAACACTGAAGCTTTCTTT. Complete variable domain (other parts from reference TRBV7-2 and TRBJ1-1): GAGVSQSPSNKVTEKGKDVELRCDPISGHTALYWYRQSLGQGLEFLIYFQGNSAPDKSGLPSDRFSAERTGGSVSTLTIQRTQQEDSAVYLCAGNIAKNTEAFFGQGTRLTVV.

As DNA, the CDR3 is TGTGCCAGCAAGAAGGGGAACACCGGGGAGCTGTTTTTT. This gives the protein CASKKGNTGELFF. The rearrangement joins TRBV5-5 to TRBJ2-2; no firm D call. The V gene lost 6 bases and the J gene lost 1 base, with 7 bases spanning the gap. CDR1 SGHKS and CDR2 YYEKEE come from the germline V gene (reference sequence). The CDR3 consists of 13 residues.

The CDR3 DNA is TGTGCCAGCAGCCCTAGCACGGCCTTGGGGCAGTACTTC. It specifies CASSPSTALGQYF. The chain employs TRBV14 and TRBJ2-7; TRBD2 is a possible D gene (5 bases). From germline, CDR1 is SGHDN and CDR2 FVKESK. With 4 bases removed from V and 9 bases from J, the gap between germline ends came to 16 bases. The CDR3 extends over 13 amino acids.